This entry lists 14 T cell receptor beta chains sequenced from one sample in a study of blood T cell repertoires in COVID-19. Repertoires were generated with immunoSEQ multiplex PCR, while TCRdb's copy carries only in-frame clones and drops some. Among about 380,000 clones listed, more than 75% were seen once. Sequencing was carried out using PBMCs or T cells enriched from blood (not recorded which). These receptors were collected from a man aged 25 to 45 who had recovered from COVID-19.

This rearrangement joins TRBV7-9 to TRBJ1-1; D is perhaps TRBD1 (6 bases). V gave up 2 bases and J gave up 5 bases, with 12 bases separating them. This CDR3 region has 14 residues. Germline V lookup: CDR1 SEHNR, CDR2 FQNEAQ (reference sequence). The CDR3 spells CASSLYSQGTEAFF. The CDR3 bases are TGTGCCAGCAGCTTATATAGCCAGGGGACTGAAGCTTTCTTT.

CDR3 in DNA: TGTGCCAGTAGTATTGGAAGACTAGGAAACTATGGCTACACCTTC. It yields the protein CASSIGRLGNYGYTF. V usage is TRBV19 and J usage is TRBJ1-2; D unclear. The CDR3 sequence is 15 residues long. Trimming left V 3 bases short and J 2 bases short, with 13 bases between. Germline lookup yields CDR1 LNHDA and CDR2 SQIVND (reference sequence). The variable domain in full, completed from reference TRBV19 and TRBJ1-2, reads DGGITQSPKYLFRKEGQNVTLSCEQNLNHDAMYWYRQDPGQGLRLIYYSQIVNDFQKGDIAEGYSVSREKKESFPLTVTSAQKNPTAFYLCASSIGRLGNYGYTFGSGTRLTVV.

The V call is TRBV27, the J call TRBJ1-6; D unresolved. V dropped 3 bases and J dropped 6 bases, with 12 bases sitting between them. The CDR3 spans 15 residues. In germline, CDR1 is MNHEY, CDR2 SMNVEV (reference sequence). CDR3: CASSFEPGSNSPLHF. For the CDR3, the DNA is TGTGCCAGCAGTTTTGAACCCGGTAGTAATTCACCCCTCCACTTT.

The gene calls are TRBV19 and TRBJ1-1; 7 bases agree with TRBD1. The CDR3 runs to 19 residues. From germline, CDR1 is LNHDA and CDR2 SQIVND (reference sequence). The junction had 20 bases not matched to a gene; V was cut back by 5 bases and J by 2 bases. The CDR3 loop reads CASSFAEGDRAYFNTEAFF. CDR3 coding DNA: TGTGCCAGTAGTTTCGCCGAGGGAGACAGGGCCTATTTTAACACTGAAGCTTTCTTT.

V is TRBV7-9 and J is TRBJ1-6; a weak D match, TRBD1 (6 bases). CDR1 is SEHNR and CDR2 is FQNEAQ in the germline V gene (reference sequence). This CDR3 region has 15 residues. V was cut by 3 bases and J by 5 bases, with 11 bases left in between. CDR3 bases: TGTGCCAGCAGCTTCAGGGGAACCGATAATTCACCCCTCCACTTT. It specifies CASSFRGTDNSPLHF.

The CDR3 sequence: CSALAGARGELFF. CDR3 in DNA: TGCAGCGCCCTAGCGGGGGCCCGCGGGGAGCTGTTTTTT. The chain employs TRBV29-1 and TRBJ2-2; the match to TRBD2 covers 10 bases. CDR3 length: 13 residues. Germline V gene sequence: CDR1 SQVTM, CDR2 ANQGSEA. J gave up 7 bases and V 7 bases, and 6 bases lay outside the gene matches.

The CDR3 here is CASSLSGGGYGYTF. CDR3 nucleotides: TGTGCCAGCAGCCTATCGGGGGGAGGGTATGGCTACACCTTC. This chain connects TRBV7-9 to TRBJ1-2; D possibly corresponds to TRBD1 (5 bases). Trimming left V 5 bases short and J 5 bases short, with 15 bases between. Germline lookup yields CDR1 SEHNR and CDR2 FQNEAQ (reference sequence). The CDR3 consists of 14 residues.

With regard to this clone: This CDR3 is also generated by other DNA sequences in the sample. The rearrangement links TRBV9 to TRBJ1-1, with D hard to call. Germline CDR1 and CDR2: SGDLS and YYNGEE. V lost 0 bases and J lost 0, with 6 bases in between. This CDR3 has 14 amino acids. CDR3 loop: CASSVAVMNTEAFF. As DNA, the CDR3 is TGTGCCAGCAGCGTAGCGGTCATGAACACTGAAGCTTTCTTT.

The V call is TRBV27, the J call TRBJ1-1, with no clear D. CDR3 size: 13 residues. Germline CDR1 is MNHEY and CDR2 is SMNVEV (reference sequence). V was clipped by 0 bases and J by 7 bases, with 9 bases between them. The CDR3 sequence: CASSLSTGREAFF. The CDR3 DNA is TGTGCCAGCAGTTTATCGACGGGTCGTGAAGCTTTCTTT.

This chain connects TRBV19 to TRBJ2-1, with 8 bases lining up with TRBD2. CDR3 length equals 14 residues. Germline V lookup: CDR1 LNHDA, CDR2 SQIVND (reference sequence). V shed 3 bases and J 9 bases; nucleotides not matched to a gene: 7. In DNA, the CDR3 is TGTGCCAGTAGTATTGGACTAGCCGGGGGTGAGCAGTTCTTC. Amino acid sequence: CASSIGLAGGEQFF.

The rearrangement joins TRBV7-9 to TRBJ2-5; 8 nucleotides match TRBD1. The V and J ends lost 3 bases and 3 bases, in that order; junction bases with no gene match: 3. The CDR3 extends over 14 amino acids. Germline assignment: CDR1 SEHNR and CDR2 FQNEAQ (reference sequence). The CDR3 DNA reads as TGTGCCAGCAGCTTTTTGACAGGGGAAGAGACCCAGTACTTC. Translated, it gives CASSFLTGEETQYF. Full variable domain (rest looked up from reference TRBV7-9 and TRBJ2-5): DTGVSQNPRHKITKRGQNVTFRCDPISEHNRLYWYRQTLGQGPEFLTYFQNEAQLEKSRLLSDRFSAERPKGSFSTLEIQRTEQGDSAMYLCASSFLTGEETQYFGPGTRLLVL.

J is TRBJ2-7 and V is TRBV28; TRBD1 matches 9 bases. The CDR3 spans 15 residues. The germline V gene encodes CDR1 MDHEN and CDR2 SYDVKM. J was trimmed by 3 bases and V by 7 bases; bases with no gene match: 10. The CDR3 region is CASTSLGQGGYEQYF. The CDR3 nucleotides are TGTGCCAGCACCTCACTGGGACAGGGAGGCTACGAGCAGTACTTC.

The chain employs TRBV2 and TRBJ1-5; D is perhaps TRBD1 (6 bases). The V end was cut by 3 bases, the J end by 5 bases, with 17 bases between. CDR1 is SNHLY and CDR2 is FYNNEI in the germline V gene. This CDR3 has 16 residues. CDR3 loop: CASSDNRKGGHQPQHF. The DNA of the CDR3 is TGTGCCAGCAGTGATAACCGGAAGGGGGGGCATCAGCCCCAGCATTTT.

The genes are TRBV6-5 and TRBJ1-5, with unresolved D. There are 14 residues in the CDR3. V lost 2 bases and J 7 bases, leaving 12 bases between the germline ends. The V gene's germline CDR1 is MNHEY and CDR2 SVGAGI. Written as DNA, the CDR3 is TGTGCCAGCAGTTACGTCCGGGCGGGACAGCCCCAGCATTTT. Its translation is CASSYVRAGQPQHF.